This T cell receptor beta chain was obtained from a study of control samples from healthy donors and cancer patients. Generated by immunoSEQ multiplex PCR, the TCRdb table keeps only in-frame clones and is missing some. The sample lists around 180,000 clones, around 88% seen once, with 4.9% in the top ten. This CDR3 is built from 17 residues. Germline loops: CDR1 SQVTM, CDR2 ANQGSEA. V lost 3 bases and J lost 4, with 24 bases in between. The chain uses TRBV29-1 and TRBJ1-2; no clear D gene. This receptor was obtained from a woman aged 25-40 years in good health. Sequenced sample: blood. The CDR3 bases are TGCAGCGTTGACCCCCATTGGGCGACATCGGTGGGCTATGGCTACACCTTC. Translation: CSVDPHWATSVGYGYTF.